This passage covers 9 T cell receptor beta chains from one sample sequenced in a study of regulatory T cells in long-lasting Graves disease. Regarding time point: newly diagnosed GD, antithyroid drugs for less than 3 months. From PBMCs, RNA was extracted and then used to make the TCR library. Arm-PCR of CDR3 regions with iRepertoire HTBI primers generated TCR beta libraries. Via MiXCR, TCRdb re-called the multiplex PCR reads, giving one row per CDR3 protein. This repertoire shows 350,000 to 500,000 distinct CDR3 sequences, about a sixth found once; its top ten account for about 11%. This sample was also put to use in a study of T cells in Graves' hyperthyroidism and ophthalmopathy.

This sample comprised peripheral blood mononuclear cells (PBMCs), obtained at new diagnosis, from a patient treated with antithyroid drugs. Source of these receptors: a woman aged 25 to 39 with Graves disease.

At least ten counts were recorded for this clonotype. As DNA, the CDR3 is TGTGCCAGCAGCTTAGATCGAGCAATAGCGGAGAGCTCCTACAATGAGCAGTTCTTC. Residues: CASSLDRAIAESSYNEQFF. The V and J genes are TRBV11-2 and TRBJ2-1, with D possibly being TRBD2 (6 bases). This CDR3 is built from 19 residues. With 0 bases removed from V and 0 bases from J, the gap between germline ends came to 18 bases. CDR1 SGHAT and CDR2 FQNNGV come from the germline V gene. Full variable domain (missing parts from reference TRBV11-2 and TRBJ2-1): EAGVAQSPRYKIIEKRQSVAFWCNPISGHATLYWYQQILGQGPKLLIQFQNNGVVDDSQLPKDRFSAERLKGVDSTLKIQPAKLEDSAVYLCASSLDRAIAESSYNEQFFGPGTRLTVL.

There are many counts of this clonotype. The CDR3 DNA sequence: TGTGCCAGCAGCCCCCTCCCACTAGCGGGAGGGTCGTACCAAGAGACCCAGTACTTC. This translates into CASSPLPLAGGSYQETQYF. This chain uses TRBV7-3 with TRBJ2-5; 13 nucleotides line up with TRBD2. J lost 0 bases, V lost 5 bases, and 12 bases had no gene match. The CDR3 extends over 19 amino acids. Germline CDR1 and CDR2: SGHTA and FQGTGA.

The chain joins TRBV20-1 to TRBJ2-5, with TRBD2 matching 10 bases. The V segment lost 0 bases and the J segment 5 bases; nucleotides outside the gene matches: 12. Germline assignment: CDR1 DFQATT and CDR2 SNEGSKA (reference sequence). This CDR3 contains 17 residues. CDR3 sequence: CSAREAASGRGEETQYF. As DNA, the CDR3 is TGCAGTGCTAGAGAGGCAGCTAGCGGGAGAGGGGAGGAGACCCAGTACTTC.

The chain is built from TRBV6-1 and TRBJ1-3; D gene unclear. From germline, CDR1 is MNHNS and CDR2 SASEGT. Trimming cost V 10 bases and J 1 base, with 14 bases left between them. The CDR3 is 14 residues long. CDR3 nucleotide sequence: TGTGCCACCCACCAGCCGGGGTCTGGAAACACCATATATTTT. Translated, it gives CATHQPGSGNTIYF.

This clonotype appeared a few times. The rearrangement links TRBV24-1 to TRBJ2-2; TRBD1 is a possible D gene (6 bases). The CDR3 spans 17 residues. Germline assignment: CDR1 KGHDR and CDR2 SFDVKD. The ends were cut back, 6 bases at V and 0 bases at J, with 16 bases in the middle. CDR3 in DNA: TGTGCCACCAGTACCTTCAAGGACAGTTCGAACACCGGGGAGCTGTTTTTT. Translating it yields CATSTFKDSSNTGELFF.

The CDR3 region has the DNA TGTGCCAGCTCACCCCCGGGGGGGGGGAACCACGAGCAGTACTTC. Its translation: CASSPPGGGNHEQYF. The rearrangement joins TRBV18 to TRBJ2-7; 8 bases are shared with TRBD2. The V and J ends lost 3 bases and 5 bases, in that order; junction bases with no gene match: 9. The CDR3 length is 15 residues. Germline CDR1 and CDR2: KGHSH and LQKENI.

Only a few counts were recorded for this clonotype. The chain couples TRBV3-1 to TRBJ2-1, with TRBD2 identical over 13 bases. The CDR3 is 17 amino acids. The germline V gene has CDR1 LGHDT and CDR2 YNNKEL (reference sequence). Trimming cost V 4 bases and J 0 bases; bases outside gene matches: 3. Here the CDR3 reads CASSPRTSGSSYNEQFF. CDR3 DNA sequence: TGTGCCAGCAGCCCTCGGACTAGCGGGAGCTCCTACAATGAGCAGTTCTTC.

The rearrangement uses TRBV5-4 and TRBJ1-1, with D tentatively TRBD1 (5 bases). CDR1 and CDR2 from the germline V gene are SGHNT and YYREEE (reference sequence). Trimming shortened V by 5 bases and J by 4 bases, and 12 bases separated the two germline ends. This CDR3 contains 13 residues. Written as DNA, the CDR3 is TGTGCCAGCAGGGGGGGGGTCGTCACTGAAGCTTTCTTT. This sequence encodes CASRGGVVTEAFF. Drawing the rest from reference TRBV5-4 and TRBJ1-1, the complete variable domain is ETGVTQSPTHLIKTRGQQVTLRCSSQSGHNTVSWYQQALGQGPQFIFQYYREEENGRGNFPPRFSGLQFPNYSSELNVNALELDDSALYLCASRGGVVTEAFFGQGTRLTVV.

There are many counts of this clonotype. The chain uses TRBV28 and TRBJ1-4; no firm D call. CDR3 length: 17 amino acids. CDR1 is MDHEN, CDR2 SYDVKM, per germline. Trimming removed 2 bases at V and 1 base at J, with 14 bases between. The CDR3 is CASSLGVGKGTNEKLFF. The CDR3 DNA follows: TGTGCCAGCAGTTTAGGGGTCGGGAAGGGAACTAATGAAAAACTGTTTTTT.